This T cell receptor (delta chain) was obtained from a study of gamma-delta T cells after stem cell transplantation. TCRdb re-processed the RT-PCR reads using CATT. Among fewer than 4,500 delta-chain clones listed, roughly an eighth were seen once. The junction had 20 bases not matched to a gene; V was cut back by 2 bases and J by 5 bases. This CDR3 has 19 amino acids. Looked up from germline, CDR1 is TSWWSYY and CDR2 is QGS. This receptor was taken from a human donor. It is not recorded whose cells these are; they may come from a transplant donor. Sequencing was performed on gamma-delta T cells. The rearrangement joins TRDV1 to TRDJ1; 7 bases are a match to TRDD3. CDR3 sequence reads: CALGEFRRGYPEHEDKLIF. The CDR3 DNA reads TGTGCTCTTGGGGAATTCAGACGGGGATATCCCGAACACGAAGATAAACTCATCTTT.